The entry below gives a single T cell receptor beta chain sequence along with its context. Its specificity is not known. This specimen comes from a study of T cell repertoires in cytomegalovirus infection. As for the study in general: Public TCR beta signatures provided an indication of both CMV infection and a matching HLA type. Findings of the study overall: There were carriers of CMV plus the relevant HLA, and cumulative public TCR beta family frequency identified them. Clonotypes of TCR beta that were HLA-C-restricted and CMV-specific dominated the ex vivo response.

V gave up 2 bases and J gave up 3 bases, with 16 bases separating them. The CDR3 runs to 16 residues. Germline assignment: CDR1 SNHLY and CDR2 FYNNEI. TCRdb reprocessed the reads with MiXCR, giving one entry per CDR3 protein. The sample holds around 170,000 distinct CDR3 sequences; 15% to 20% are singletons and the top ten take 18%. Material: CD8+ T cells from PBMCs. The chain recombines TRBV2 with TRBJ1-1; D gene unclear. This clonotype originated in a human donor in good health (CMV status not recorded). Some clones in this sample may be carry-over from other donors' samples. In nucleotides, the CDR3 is TGTGCCAGCAGTGAATTGGCAGCTCAATGGGACACTGAAGCTTTCTTT. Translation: CASSELAAQWDTEAFF.